This T cell receptor (beta chain) is drawn from a study of beta chain features in type 1 diabetes. Study-wide results and limits: The similarity of naive, central memory and Treg TCRB repertoires appeared greater among patients than among healthy donors. For Type 1 diabetes patients, all four CD4+ subsets carried TCRB CDR3s that were moderately but significantly shorter.

The V gene lost 2 bases and the J gene lost 1 base, with 9 bases spanning the gap. CDR3 size: 14 residues. CDR1 is SGHNT, CDR2 YYREEE, per germline (reference sequence). This clone was counted between two and nine times. Its antigen is still unknown. Of the isolated RNA, all was reverse transcribed, and so the sequenced material was expressed TCRB transcripts. Using immunoSEQ multiplex PCR, the repertoire was profiled, and TCRdb retains in-frame clones only, with some absent. The sample has more than 250,000 clones; around 15% are singletons. This rearrangement joins TRBV5-4 to TRBJ1-2; no firm D call. This clonotype originated in a man aged 30-40 years with type 1 diabetes. Specimen: naive CD4+ T cells from blood. The CDR3 is CASSLYSLNYGYTF. DNA for the CDR3: TGTGCCAGCAGCTTATACAGCCTTAACTATGGCTACACCTTC.